Listed below are T cell receptor beta chains from one sample, sequenced in a study of blood T cell repertoires in COVID-19. Profiling relied on immunoSEQ multiplex PCR, and the TCRdb table lists in-frame clones only, not all of them. This repertoire shows 240,000 or so clones, 75% to 90% found once; its top ten account for roughly 3.5%. Sequencing was performed on PBMCs or T cells enriched from blood (not recorded which). All receptors derive from a woman in her thirties or forties with acute COVID-19. Both conserved end residues are part of each CDR3. The D gene is left open where the match is weak. Clone size is stated in some rows and not others, as once, few, many or a class when expanded.

>TRBV6-4|NA|TRBD1|TRBJ1-2
TGTGCCAGCAGTCCTACCACCGGGACAGGCGAAGGCTACACCTTC
CASSPTTGTGEGYTF
>TRBV6-5|NA|NA|TRBJ2-7
TGTGCCAGCAGTTCCCCTCACAACGAGCAGTACTTC
CASSSPHNEQYF
>TRBV7-8|NA|TRBD2|TRBJ2-2
TGTGCCAGCAGCTCTCCTCAGACTAGCGGGAGGTTCAACACCGGGGAGCTGTTTTTT
CASSSPQTSGRFNTGELFF
>TRBV4-1|NA|TRBD2|TRBJ2-2
TGCGCCAGCAGCCGAGGAGGACTAGTGAACACCGGGGAGCTGTTTTTT
CASSRGGLVNTGELFF
>TRBV3-1/TRBV3-2|NA|TRBD1|TRBJ1-1
TGTGCCAGCACAAACCAGAGATCAGGGGGGAACACTGAAGCTTTCTTT
CASTNQRSGGNTEAFF
>TRBV29-1|NA|TRBD2|TRBJ2-2
TGCAGCGTTGGACTAGCGCACACCGGGGAGCTGTTTTTT
CSVGLAHTGELFF
>TRBV7-9|few|TRBD2|TRBJ2-2
TGTGCCAGCAGCCCCCGGACTAGCGGGGGCCGGGGGACCGGGGAGCTGTTTTTT
CASSPRTSGGRGTGELFF
>TRBV7-3|NA|NA|TRBJ2-2
TGTGCCAGCAGCTTAAGAGCTAGTGGAGGTACCGGGGAGCTGTTTTTT
CASSLRASGGTGELFF
>TRBV11-3|NA|NA|TRBJ2-7
TGTGCCAGCAGCGCCGTCAGGGCCTCCTACGAGCAGTACTTC
CASSAVRASYEQYF
>TRBV27|NA|NA|TRBJ2-1
TGTGCCAGCAGTCCAGACCAGGGGCTTGAGCAGTTCTTC
CASSPDQGLEQFF
>TRBV5-4|NA|NA|TRBJ1-3
TGTGCCAGCAGCTCGAATCGGGGTCACCTCTCTGGAAACACCATATATTTT
CASSSNRGHLSGNTIYF
>TRBV11-3|NA|NA|TRBJ2-2
TGTGCCAGCAGATATCTAGGGGTGTCCGGGGAGCTGTTTTTT
CASRYLGVSGELFF
>TRBV5-1|NA|NA|TRBJ1-2
TGCGCCAGCAGCTCTATCGGGTCGTCGTATGGCTACACCTTC
CASSSIGSSYGYTF
>TRBV28|NA|NA|TRBJ2-1
TGTGCCAGCGTAAAATCGACAGATTACAATGAGCAGTTCTTC
CASVKSTDYNEQFF
>TRBV19|NA|TRBD1|TRBJ2-7
TGTGCCAGTGCGGGACAGGGCTACGAGCAGTACTTC
CASAGQGYEQYF
>TRBV7-3|NA|TRBD1|TRBJ1-2
TGTGCCAGCAGCCTGGACAGGGAGGATAATGGCTACACCTTC
CASSLDREDNGYTF
>TRBV15|NA|TRBD2|TRBJ2-1
TGTGCCACCAGCAGAGAAGCTAGCGGGAGGGCCTACAATGAGCAGTTCTTC
CATSREASGRAYNEQFF
>TRBV7-9|NA|NA|TRBJ2-3
TGTGCCAGCAGCTTAGGGGCCACAGATACGCAGTATTTT
CASSLGATDTQYF
>TRBV5-1|NA|TRBD2|TRBJ2-1
TGCGCCAGCAGCAATAGCGGGAGATTAGGGAATAATGAGCAGTTCTTC
CASSNSGRLGNNEQFF
>TRBV5-1|NA|TRBD2|TRBJ2-7
TGCGCCAGCAGCACCACCGGGACTAGCTCCCACGAGCAGTACTTC
CASSTTGTSSHEQYF
>TRBV2|few|NA|TRBJ2-3
TGTGCCAGCAGTGAAGCGGGGTATGGGGGCCCCACAGATACGCAGTATTTT
CASSEAGYGGPTDTQYF
>TRBV29-1|NA|TRBD2|TRBJ2-5
TGCAGCGTTGAAGATGTTGGACTAGCGGGGGGACAAGAGACCCAGTACTTC
CSVEDVGLAGGQETQYF
>TRBV11-2|NA|NA|TRBJ2-2
TGTGCCAGCAGCAGTTGGGCCCAAACCGGGGAGCTGTTTTTT
CASSSWAQTGELFF
>TRBV29-1|NA|NA|TRBJ1-1
TGCAGCGTGGTACCTATCGGGAAGAACACTGAAGCTTTCTTT
CSVVPIGKNTEAFF
>TRBV25-1|NA|TRBD2|TRBJ2-1
TGTGCCAGCAGAGGCGGGAGTAGTTACAATGAGCAGTTCTTC
CASRGGSSYNEQFF
>TRBV7-3|NA|TRBD2|TRBJ2-3
TGTGCCAGCAGCCCTACGACTAGCGGGAGGACCTCTGGGCATGCAGATACGCAGTATTTT
CASSPTTSGRTSGHADTQYF
>TRBV6-5|NA|NA|TRBJ2-1
TGTGCCAGCAGCCTCGACTCAAATGAGCAGTTCTTC
CASSLDSNEQFF
>TRBV11-3|few|TRBD2|TRBJ2-1
TGTGCCAGCAGTTCAACCGGGACTAGCGGTTACAATGAGCAGTTCTTC
CASSSTGTSGYNEQFF
>TRBV29-1|NA|TRBD1|TRBJ1-3
TGCAGCGTCGTCGGACAGGGCTCTGGAAACACCATATATTTT
CSVVGQGSGNTIYF
>TRBV19|NA|TRBD1|TRBJ1-1
TGTGCCAGTAGACAACAGGGGGTTAACACTGAAGCTTTCTTT
CASRQQGVNTEAFF
>TRBV30|NA|NA|TRBJ2-1
TGTGCCTGGAATGGGGACACAGGCAATGAGCAGTTCTTC
CAWNGDTGNEQFF
>TRBV2|NA|NA|TRBJ2-3
TGTGCCAGCAGTGAACTAGTTAGCACAGATACGCAGTATTTT
CASSELVSTDTQYF
>TRBV3-1/TRBV3-2|NA|TRBD2|TRBJ2-3
TGTGCCAGCAGCCAGGAGCGGGAGTTAGATACGCAGTATTTT
CASSQERELDTQYF
>TRBV9|NA|TRBD1|TRBJ2-2
TGTGCCAGCAGCGTAACCGGGACAGGGGGGACCGGGGAGCTGTTTTTT
CASSVTGTGGTGELFF
>TRBV3-1/TRBV3-2|NA|NA|TRBJ2-2
TGTGCCAGCAGCCAGCCTAGCGCGTCGAACACCGGGGAGCTGTTTTTT
CASSQPSASNTGELFF
>TRBV24-1|NA|NA|TRBJ2-5
TGTGCCACCGACAGCCGTTGGGTCACCCAGTACTTC
CATDSRWVTQYF
>TRBV19|NA|NA|TRBJ1-1
TGTGCCAGTAGTCCCGAAGGGGGAAGAAGCACTGAAGCTTTCTTT
CASSPEGGRSTEAFF